This T cell receptor (beta chain) was retrieved from a study of T cell changes during pregnancy in multiple sclerosis. This clone has only one observation. CDR3 size: 15 residues. Germline V gives CDR1 MNHNS, CDR2 SASEGT. V was pared by 5 bases and J by 4 bases, with 6 bases of the junction left unmatched. The protocol was immunoSEQ multiplex PCR, while the TCRdb copy is restricted to in-frame clones and leaves out a portion. The sample holds 40,000 or so clones; 75% to 95% are singletons and the top ten take around 0.41%. The sample in question was CD4+ T cells from peripheral blood mononuclear cells, obtained in the third trimester of pregnancy. The clonotype originates from a female donor with multiple sclerosis, enrolled in a pregnancy study. The chain carries TRBV6-1 and TRBJ1-2, with 11 bases aligning to TRBD1. The CDR3 sequence is CASSIRDRGAYGYTF. The CDR3 nucleotides are TGTGCCAGCAGTATCCGGGACAGGGGGGCCTATGGCTACACCTTC.